Listed below are T cell receptor beta chains from one sample, sequenced in a study of cytomegalovirus exposure and HLA in healthy donors. Repertoires were generated with immunoSEQ multiplex PCR, while TCRdb's copy carries only in-frame clones and drops some. Its listing shows 65,000 to 85,000 clones. The sample comprised PBMCs. The receptors were gathered from a woman in her sixties in good health and CMV-seronegative. CDR3s include the opening cysteine and the closing phenylalanine or tryptophan. D genes are given only for firm matches. Size tells how often a clone was seen (once, few, many) or the class of an expanded clone, and some rows leave it out.

>TRBJ1-3|TRBV9|.|TRBD1
CASSVVGTGLSGNTIYF
TGTGCCAGCAGCGTAGTAGGGACAGGGCTCTCTGGAAACACCATATATTTT
>TRBJ2-1|TRBV5-1|.|.
CASYNRSLFF
TGCGCCAGCTATAACAGGAGCCTGTTCTTC
>TRBJ2-5|TRBV7-2|.|TRBD1
CASGRGQGQETQYF
TGTGCCAGCGGGCGGGGACAGGGTCAAGAGACCCAGTACTTC
>TRBJ2-1|TRBV7-3|.|.
CASSGGGSLGNEQFF
TGTGCCAGCAGCGGGGGAGGTTCTCTAGGCAATGAGCAGTTCTTC
>TRBJ1-5|TRBV7-9|.|TRBD1
CASSRTGDNQPQHF
TGTGCCAGCAGCCGGACAGGGGACAATCAGCCCCAGCATTTT
>TRBJ2-7|TRBV9|.|.
CASSVGTSPSYEQYF
TGTGCCAGCAGCGTAGGGACATCACCGTCCTACGAGCAGTACTTC
>TRBJ1-5|TRBV13|.|.
CASSSGRGYQPQHF
TGTGCCAGCAGCTCGGGTAGAGGTTATCAGCCCCAGCATTTT
>TRBJ2-7|TRBV6-1|.|.
CASRLFGDNSYEQYF
TGTGCCAGCCGTCTGTTTGGGGACAACTCCTACGAGCAGTACTTC
>TRBJ2-3|TRBV5-5|.|.
CASSFPGLMNTDTQYF
TGTGCCAGCAGCTTTCCGGGACTGATGAACACAGATACGCAGTATTTT
>TRBJ2-4|TRBV6-1|.|TRBD2
CASREAGGGNIQYF
TGTGCCAGCAGAGAAGCGGGAGGTGGCAACATTCAGTACTTC
>TRBJ2-3|TRBV18|.|.
CASSPTTGFTDTQYF
TGTGCCAGCTCACCTACGACAGGATTCACAGATACGCAGTATTTT
>TRBJ2-7|TRBV4-2|medium-sized|TRBD2
CASSQDVSSGTTSYEQYF
TGTGCCAGCAGCCAAGATGTTTCTAGCGGGACTACCTCCTACGAGCAGTACTTC
>TRBJ2-5|TRBV2|.|.
CASSSNGDSYF
TGTGCCAGCAGCTCGAACGGAGACTCGTACTTC
>TRBJ2-5|TRBV30|.|.
CAWTDRGKTQYF
TGTGCCTGGACCGATAGAGGGAAGACCCAGTACTTC
>TRBJ2-7|TRBV28|.|TRBD1
CASYAGQVDHEQYF
TGTGCCAGCTATGCGGGACAGGTAGATCACGAGCAGTACTTC
>TRBJ2-2|TRBV5-1|.|TRBD1
CASSTGTGTGELFF
TGCGCCAGCAGCACCGGGACAGGAACCGGGGAGCTGTTTTTT
>TRBJ1-3|TRBV6-5|.|.
CASSAGGAGNTIYF
TGTGCCAGCAGTGCGGGGGGCGCGGGAAACACCATATATTTT
>TRBJ2-7|TRBV2|.|TRBD2
CAKSGLAVYEQYF
TGTGCCAAATCGGGACTAGCGGTCTACGAGCAGTACTTC
>TRBJ2-2|TRBV5-1|.|TRBD2
CASSPGAGAGELFF
TGCGCCAGCAGCCCGGGTGCGGGAGCCGGGGAGCTGTTTTTT
>TRBJ2-5|TRBV10-3|.|TRBD1
CAISGQGLGQETQYF
TGTGCCATCAGTGGACAGGGGCTCGGACAAGAGACCCAGTACTTC
>TRBJ2-7|TRBV6-5|.|.
CASTRLQGYEQYF
TGTGCCAGCACCCGACTCCAGGGATACGAGCAGTACTTC
>TRBJ2-7|TRBV4-1|.|.
CASSQPAGNPYEQYF
TGCGCCAGCAGCCAGCCTGCCGGGAACCCCTACGAGCAGTACTTC
>TRBJ2-1|TRBV7-7|.|.
CASSLDRSNEQFF
TGTGCTAGCAGCTTAGATCGGAGCAATGAGCAGTTCTTC
>TRBJ1-2|TRBV10-3|.|TRBD1
CAISKGQGENYGYTF
TGTGCCATCAGTAAGGGACAGGGTGAAAACTATGGCTACACCTTC
>TRBJ1-1|TRBV10-3|.|TRBD1
CATQTGAVNTEAFF
TGTGCCACTCAGACAGGGGCGGTGAACACTGAAGCTTTCTTT
>TRBJ2-1|TRBV25-1|.|TRBD1
CASLNRGLAYNEQFF
TGTGCCAGTCTAAACAGGGGATTGGCCTACAATGAGCAGTTCTTC
>TRBJ1-1|TRBV29-1|.|TRBD1
CSVQKGDRVTEAFF
TGCAGCGTACAAAAGGGGGACAGGGTCACTGAAGCTTTCTTT
>TRBJ2-1|TRBV7-2|.|TRBD2
CASYSGTSGLNEQFF
TGTGCCAGCTACTCCGGGACTAGCGGTCTCAATGAGCAGTTCTTC
>TRBJ1-2|TRBV5-1|.|TRBD1
CASSPSGEGAGGYTF
TGCGCCAGCAGCCCATCCGGCGAGGGGGCAGGGGGCTACACCTTC
>TRBJ2-7|TRBV7-2|.|TRBD2
CASSLDVVAGLYEQYF
TGTGCCAGCAGCTTAGATGTGGTAGCGGGGTTATACGAGCAGTACTTC
>TRBJ2-5|TRBV20-1|.|.
CSASPQETQYF
TGCAGTGCTAGCCCGCAAGAGACCCAGTACTTC
>TRBJ2-5|TRBV23-1|.|.
CASSQGSWAAQETQYF
TGCGCCAGCAGTCAGGGCTCTTGGGCAGCCCAAGAGACCCAGTACTTC
>TRBJ1-1|TRBV5-8|.|.
CASSLASRVQSGRAFF
TGTGCCAGCAGCTTGGCCTCCCGGGTACAGTCCGGGAGGGCTTTCTTT
>TRBJ1-2|TRBV29-1|.|.
CSALEGRDYGYTF
TGCAGCGCCCTTGAGGGGAGGGACTATGGCTACACCTTC
>TRBJ2-3|TRBV7-3|.|TRBD2
CASSFLPGLAWTDTQYF
TGTGCCAGCAGCTTCCTACCGGGACTAGCGTGGACAGATACGCAGTATTTT
>TRBJ2-1|TRBV7-9|.|TRBD1
CASSLDGTGVEFF
TGTGCCAGCAGCTTAGACGGGACAGGGGTTGAGTTCTTC
>TRBJ2-1|TRBV6-4|.|.
CASSDSIISEQFF
TGTGCCAGCAGTGACTCGATAATTAGTGAGCAGTTCTTC
>TRBJ1-1|TRBV29-1|.|.
CSVESALEAFF
TGCAGCGTTGAATCCGCACTTGAAGCTTTCTTT
>TRBJ1-5|TRBV6-1|.|.
CASSTSTDSNQPQHF
TGTGCCAGCAGTACCTCGACAGATAGCAATCAGCCCCAGCATTTT
>TRBJ1-2|TRBV18|.|TRBD1
CASSAGQGVDYGYTF
TGTGCCAGCTCAGCGGGACAGGGGGTCGACTATGGCTACACCTTC
>TRBJ2-1|TRBV6-1|.|TRBD2
CASTHLAGGRNEQFF
TGTGCCAGCACCCATCTAGCGGGAGGTAGGAATGAGCAGTTCTTC
>TRBJ2-5|TRBV2|.|.
CASSPPEETQYF
TGTGCCAGCAGCCCCCCAGAAGAGACCCAGTACTTC
>TRBJ2-2|TRBV7-9|.|TRBD2
CASSDRTSGRGTGELFF
TGTGCCAGCAGCGACAGAACTAGCGGGAGAGGCACCGGGGAGCTGTTTTTT
>TRBJ2-1|TRBV15|.|.
CATSELRGSYNEQFF
TGTGCCACCAGCGAGTTACGGGGGAGCTACAATGAGCAGTTCTTC
>TRBJ1-1|TRBV19|.|.
CASSGRDTEAFF
TGTGCCAGTAGTGGGCGGGACACTGAAGCTTTCTTT
>TRBJ2-7|TRBV28|.|.
CASSLGTLTEQYF
TGTGCCAGCAGTTTGGGGACACTCACCGAGCAGTACTTC
>TRBJ1-3|TRBV15|.|TRBD1
CAISREQPGQGAFGNTIYF
TGTGCCATCAGCAGAGAACAACCGGGACAGGGCGCCTTTGGAAACACCATATATTTT
>TRBJ2-7|TRBV30|.|.
CACLTAYEQYF
TGTGCCTGTCTTACAGCTTACGAGCAGTACTTC
>TRBJ2-1|TRBV7-3|.|.
CASSRGTSDYNEQFF
TGTGCCAGCAGCCGCGGGACTTCCGATTACAATGAGCAGTTCTTC
>TRBJ2-3|TRBV15|.|.
CATSISYTQYF
TGTGCCACCAGCATCTCCTATACGCAGTATTTT
>TRBJ2-7|TRBV4-3|.|TRBD1
CASSQSGGAGEQYF
TGCGCCAGCAGCCAATCAGGGGGCGCGGGGGAGCAGTACTTC
>TRBJ1-4|TRBV18|.|.
CASSPFGRVQEKLFF
TGTGCCAGCTCACCATTCGGGAGGGTCCAAGAAAAACTGTTTTTT
>TRBJ2-7|TRBV5-4|.|TRBD1
CASSLSGTGAYEQYF
TGTGCCAGCAGCTTGTCAGGGACAGGAGCTTACGAGCAGTACTTC
>TRBJ1-5|TRBV28|.|.
CASSTPTRQPQHF
TGTGCCAGCAGTACACCTACTAGGCAGCCCCAGCATTTT